The 19 T cell receptor beta chains below all came from one sample that was sequenced in a study of cytomegalovirus exposure and HLA in healthy donors. 60 Vbeta and 13 Jbeta primers were used in PCR. Libraries were prepared by immunoSEQ multiplex PCR; TCRdb keeps only in-frame clonotypes and omits some of them. The sample has approximately 59,000 clones, 70% to 85% seen once. The specimen sequenced was PBMCs. The receptors originated from a girl aged 5 to 17 in good health and CMV-seropositive.

The V and J genes are TRBV18 and TRBJ1-5; tentative D call: TRBD1 (5 bases). Germline V gives CDR1 KGHSH, CDR2 LQKENI. V lost 1 base and J lost 0, with 7 bases in between. The CDR3 is 15 amino acids. The CDR3 bases are TGTGCCAGCTCACCACAGGGGAATAGCAATCAGCCCCAGCATTTT. Protein sequence: CASSPQGNSNQPQHF.

This chain links TRBV2 with TRBJ2-5; 10 nucleotides agree with TRBD1. Germline V CDR1 and CDR2: SNHLY, FYNNEI. CDR3 size: 14 residues. V gave up 3 bases and J gave up 5 bases; unmatched junction bases: 3. In nucleotides, the CDR3 is TGTGCCAGCAGTGATGGGACAGGGGATGAGACCCAGTACTTC. Amino acids: CASSDGTGDETQYF.

This chain connects TRBV11-2 to TRBJ2-7; D perhaps matches TRBD2 (6 bases). The CDR3 is 14 amino acids. The ends were cut back, 5 bases at V and 7 bases at J, with 18 bases in the middle. Germline CDR1 SGHAT, CDR2 FQNNGV. As DNA, the CDR3 is TGTGCCAGCAGCCAGCGAGCGGGCGCCGGGGAGCAGTACTTC. This gives the protein CASSQRAGAGEQYF.

The CDR3 nucleotides are TGTGCCAGCAGCAAGGATTTCGGGGGGGAAAAACTGTTTTTT. It yields the protein CASSKDFGGEKLFF. The rearrangement links TRBV2 to TRBJ1-4; D may be TRBD1 (5 bases). The CDR3 is made up of 14 amino acids. The germline CDR1 and CDR2 sequences are SNHLY and FYNNEI. V lost 6 bases and J 8 bases, leaving 16 bases between the germline ends.

The chain has TRBV6-5 and TRBJ2-2; TRBD1 matches 9 bases. The germline V gene encodes CDR1 MNHEY and CDR2 SVGAGI. The CDR3 sequence is 15 residues long. The V gene end was trimmed by 4 bases and the J gene end by 1 base; junction bases not matched to a gene: 1. CDR3: CASSWTGENTGELFF. In DNA form, the CDR3 reads TGTGCCAGCAGTTGGACAGGGGAGAACACCGGGGAGCTGTTTTTT.

This chain joins TRBV28 and TRBJ1-2; 9 nucleotides align to TRBD1. CDR3 size: 14 residues. The junction had 5 bases not matched to a gene; V was cut back by 3 bases and J by 6 bases. The germline CDR1 and CDR2 sequences are MDHEN and SYDVKM. Here the CDR3 DNA reads TGTGCCAGCAGTTTCCCACAGGGGGCGGATGGCTACACCTTC. Translation: CASSFPQGADGYTF.

The chain carries TRBV5-4 and TRBJ2-6, with 9 bases fitting TRBD1. Germline V lookup: CDR1 SGHNT, CDR2 YYREEE (reference sequence). With V trimmed by 4 bases and J by 4 bases, 12 bases remained unmatched. The CDR3 contains 18 residues. CDR3 nucleotide sequence: TGTGCCAGCAGCATCGTCCCGGGACAGGGTACGGGGGCCAACGTCCTGACTTTC. Translating gives CASSIVPGQGTGANVLTF.

CDR3 bases: TGTGCCAGCAGTGTCAACAGGGACAATGAGCAGTTCTTC. It specifies CASSVNRDNEQFF. The chain links TRBV6-1 to TRBJ2-1; tentative D call: TRBD1 (6 bases). CDR3 length: 13 residues. Trimming shortened V by 4 bases and J by 5 bases, and 9 bases separated the two germline ends. Germline CDR1 reads MNHNS; CDR2 reads SASEGT.

CDR3 sequence: CASSSERLAGVRNEQFF. DNA of the CDR3: TGTGCCAGCAGCTCAGAACGGTTAGCGGGAGTTAGAAATGAGCAGTTCTTC. The genes are TRBV7-8 and TRBJ2-1, with 9 bases lining up with TRBD2. J gave up 7 bases and V 4 bases, and 14 bases lay outside the gene matches. Per the germline V gene, CDR1 is SGHVS and CDR2 is FQNEAQ. The CDR3 runs to 17 residues.

The chain links TRBV28 to TRBJ1-5; D unclear. Per the germline V gene, CDR1 is MDHEN and CDR2 is SYDVKM. The V end lost 4 bases, the J end lost 6 bases, and 7 bases lay between the germline ends. This CDR3 spans 12 amino acids. This chain's CDR3 is CASSSGGQPQHF. The CDR3 region has the DNA TGTGCCAGCAGTTCCGGAGGTCAGCCCCAGCATTTT. The variable domain in full, completed from reference TRBV28 and TRBJ1-5, reads DVKVTQSSRYLVKRTGEKVFLECVQDMDHENMFWYRQDPGLGLRLIYFSYDVKMKEKGDIPEGYSVSREKKERFSLILESASTNQTSMYLCASSSGGQPQHFGDGTRLSIL.

The chain has TRBV18 and TRBJ2-5; D may be TRBD2 (5 bases). The V gene's germline CDR1 is KGHSH and CDR2 LQKENI. This CDR3 has 13 amino acids. The germline V and J ends were trimmed by 6 bases and 9 bases, with 17 bases remaining between them. The CDR3 sequence: CASSRSSQEAQYF. CDR3 coding DNA: TGTGCCAGCTCTAGGTCGTCCCAGGAGGCCCAGTACTTC.

The gene calls are TRBV21-1 and TRBJ2-7; TRBD1 is the table's D call and was not checked against the DNA. TRBV21-1 is shown as a pseudogene. The CDR3 extends over 14 amino acids. The CDR3 coding sequence is TGTGCCAGCAGCTTCAAAGGGGCAACCTACGAGCAGTACTTC. Translation gives CASSFKGATYEQYF.

CDR3 residues: CASSKGQLQETQYF. CDR3 nucleotides: TGCGCCAGCAGCAAGGGACAGCTCCAAGAGACCCAGTACTTC. This chain connects TRBV5-1 to TRBJ2-5; 7 bases are a match to TRBD1. In germline, CDR1 is SGHRS, CDR2 YFSETQ. The ends lost 4 bases at V and 1 base at J; junction bases unmatched: 4. The CDR3 covers 14 residues.

V usage is TRBV7-7 and J usage is TRBJ2-1; 8 nucleotides line up with TRBD1. The V segment lost 5 bases and the J segment 8 bases; nucleotides outside the gene matches: 5. The germline V gene encodes CDR1 SSHAT and CDR2 FNYEAQ (reference sequence). This CDR3 comprises 13 residues. In DNA, the CDR3 is TGTGCCAGCAGCGCGGACAGGGATGATGAGCAGTTCTTC. Translation gives CASSADRDDEQFF.

The V gene is TRBV9, the J gene TRBJ1-2, with a tentative D call TRBD1 (5 bases). CDR3 length: 14 residues. Germline loops: CDR1 SGDLS, CDR2 YYNGEE. Trimming cost V 3 bases and J 6 bases, with 15 bases left between them. For the CDR3, the DNA is TGTGCCAGCAGCGCCCCCGGGGGTCATGATGGCTACACCTTC. As protein: CASSAPGGHDGYTF.

The chain uses TRBV4-3 and TRBJ2-7, with 16 bases that match TRBD2. The CDR3 runs 18 residues. V shed 4 bases, J shed 4 bases, and the junction held 10 bases outside the gene matches. Germline loops: CDR1 LGHNA, CDR2 YSLEER. The DNA of the CDR3 is TGCGCCAGCAGCCCCGAGCCGGGACTAGCGGGAGGGCCTTACGAGCAGTACTTC. Residues: CASSPEPGLAGGPYEQYF.

Only a few counts were recorded for this clone. The V and J genes are TRBV5-4 and TRBJ2-1; possibly TRBD1 for D (6 bases). The CDR3 spans 15 residues. Germline CDR1 and CDR2: SGHNT and YYREEE (reference sequence). V was pared by 1 base and J by 12 bases, with 20 bases between. CDR3 protein: CASSLPGEQGLAQFF. CDR3 DNA sequence: TGTGCCAGCAGCTTGCCCGGCGAACAGGGTCTCGCGCAGTTCTTC.

The chain couples TRBV2 to TRBJ2-5; 10 bases agree with TRBD1. This CDR3 spans 14 amino acids. Germline CDR1 reads SNHLY; CDR2 reads FYNNEI. Trimming took 7 bases from V and 4 from J; bases not matched to a gene: 6. CDR3 amino acids: CASKTRTGGETQYF. The CDR3 region has the DNA TGTGCCAGCAAAACAAGGACAGGGGGAGAGACCCAGTACTTC.

The CDR3 loop reads CASSQTTGWGDIQYF. The CDR3 DNA is TGTGCCAGCAGCCAGACGACAGGGTGGGGGGACATTCAGTACTTC. J is TRBJ2-4 and V is TRBV14, with D maybe TRBD1 (7 bases). The CDR3 covers 15 residues. V gave up 3 bases and J gave up 8 bases, with 17 bases separating them. The germline V gene encodes CDR1 SGHDN and CDR2 FVKESK.